The sequence of this T cell receptor (beta chain) was determined in a study of T-cell memory formation after mild COVID-19. One entry per CDR3 protein, called by TCRdb with MiXCR from the 5' RACE reads. The sample holds about 180,000 distinct CDR3 sequences; 15% to 20% are singletons and the top ten take under 4.5%. Notes on this clonotype: A much larger clone differs by one base, so this may be a read error.

The sequence was collected from a man aged 18 to 30 who had mild COVID-19 (a few samples of this study predate the infection). Cell type and time point are not known. The sequencing sample was made of PBMCs or a T cell subset sorted from them (not recorded which).

The chain's CDR3 is CASSLVSQGNSPLHF. The CDR3 nucleotides are TGCGCCAGCAGCTTGGTCTCTCAGGGAAATTCACCCCTCCACTTT. The V and J genes are TRBV5-1 and TRBJ1-6; tentative D call: TRBD1 (5 bases). Per germline, CDR1 SGHRS and CDR2 YFSETQ. V dropped 0 bases and J dropped 7 bases, with 11 bases sitting between them. The CDR3 covers 15 residues.